This TCR beta chain came from a study of cytomegalovirus exposure and HLA in healthy donors. Relative to its sample, this clone is medium-sized. Trimming removed 5 bases from V and 1 base from J; junction bases left unmatched: 3. This CDR3 has 15 residues. CDR1 is SGHKS, CDR2 YYEKEE, per germline (reference sequence). The PCR employed 60 Vbeta primers together with 13 Jbeta primers. Clones were sequenced by immunoSEQ multiplex PCR, and TCRdb holds only the in-frame ones, with some missing. The data show under 150,000 clones, about 70% seen once. This sequence originates from a middle-aged woman in good health and CMV-seronegative. The chain links TRBV5-5 to TRBJ1-5; 10 bases align to TRBD1. Sample: PBMCs. The CDR3 nucleotides read TGTGCCAGCAGGACAGGGGGCGCAAGCAATCAGCCCCAGCATTTT. Protein product: CASRTGGASNQPQHF.